A single T cell receptor beta chain is shown here with its context. The entry originates in a study of blood T cell repertoires in COVID-19. Study-level information: Samples came from the United States, Italy and Spain, spanning acute and convalescent COVID-19. T cells, B-cell-depleted T cells, or PBMCs supplied cDNA or gDNA.

In the original processing: The assay estimated nucleated cells by amplifying reference gene primers. Method: immunoSEQ multiplex PCR; TCRdb's copy keeps in-frame clones and lacks some. V, J and clone size were drawn from that table, and D and trimming were deduced from the DNA. The sample has roughly 150,000 clones, 65% to 85% seen once; the top ten hold about 14%. Germline CDR1 reads MDHEN; CDR2 reads SYDVKM. The CDR3 runs to 14 residues. Trimming took 6 bases from V and 2 from J; bases not matched to a gene: 4. The sample consisted of peripheral blood. The sequence derives from a woman aged 80 or older with acute or convalescent COVID-19. The chain links TRBV28 to TRBJ2-7; TRBD1 matches 10 bases. The CDR3 sequence: CASRTGGAAYEQYF. The CDR3 DNA is TGTGCCAGCAGGACAGGGGGCGCCGCCTACGAGCAGTACTTC. Together with reference TRBV28 and TRBJ2-7, the CDR3 gives the full variable domain: DVKVTQSSRYLVKRTGEKVFLECVQDMDHENMFWYRQDPGLGLRLIYFSYDVKMKEKGDIPEGYSVSREKKERFSLILESASTNQTSMYLCASRTGGAAYEQYFGPGTRLTVT.